Here is one T cell receptor beta chain with its context. This entry is derived from a study of OX40 agonist ivuxolimab in advanced cancers. About the research overall: An anti-OX40 (CD134) antibody with agonistic activity, ivuxolimab, was administered to patients.

The data were produced by immunoSEQ multiplex PCR, yet TCRdb's version contains in-frame clones alone and is incomplete. The data show tens of thousands of clones, with around three quarters seen just once and roughly 18% held by the top ten. Germline lookup yields CDR1 SGDLS and CDR2 YYNGEE. V lost 0 bases to trimming and J lost 4 bases; unmatched junction nucleotides: 5. The CDR3 is 15 residues long. This clonotype was sampled from an adult with an advanced solid tumor such as melanoma, head and neck, liver or kidney cancer. The chain links TRBV9 to TRBJ2-3, with 7 bases that match TRBD1. The sequencing used CD4+ or CD8+ T cells sorted from blood, collected in a trial of the OX40 agonist ivuxolimab. CDR3 in amino acids: CASSVEGAGSDTQYF. Written as DNA, the CDR3 is TGTGCCAGCAGCGTAGAGGGGGCCGGATCAGATACGCAGTATTTT.